These T cell receptor beta chains were read from a single sample in a study of T cell repertoires in aging, cancer and after chemotherapy. One entry per CDR3 protein, called by TCRdb with MiXCR from the multiplex PCR reads. The data hold thousands of distinct CDR3 sequences, with roughly two fifths observed a single time. The source material was blood. The receptors were gathered from a human donor in good health. CDR3s include the opening cysteine and the closing phenylalanine or tryptophan. Fields, in order: J gene, D gene, clone size, V gene, CDR3 DNA, CDR3 protein. A D gene is named only where the DNA matches it firmly. The size entry is marked missing in some rows and otherwise reads once, few, many or a size class.

>TRBJ1-1|NA|few|TRBV13
TGTGCCACCTCGAATGCCGGGGCGAACACTGAAGCTTTCTTT
CATSNAGANTEAFF
>TRBJ2-7|TRBD1|NA|TRBV6-1
TGTGCCAGCATCGTACCCGGGACAGGGATTTACGAGCAGTACTTC
CASIVPGTGIYEQYF
>TRBJ2-4|NA|NA|TRBV27
TGTGCCAGCAGTCGGTCACAGGAGATAATAGCCAAAAACATTCAGTACTTC
CASSRSQEIIAKNIQYF
>TRBJ2-5|NA|NA|TRBV5-3
TGCGCCAGCAGCTTGGGGTCCCTAGCTGCGGAGACCCAGTACTTC
CASSLGSLAAETQYF
>TRBJ1-3|NA|NA|TRBV6-5
TGTGCCAGCAGTTCCCTCGGTCCACGAAACACCATATATTTT
CASSSLGPRNTIYF
>TRBJ2-5|NA|medium-sized|TRBV19
TGTGCCAGTAGTCTCCGGAGGGACCGCCAAGAGACCCAGTACTTC
CASSLRRDRQETQYF
>TRBJ2-2|TRBD2|NA|TRBV6-2/TRBV6-3
TGTGCCAGCAGACCCAGCGGGAGTGGACCCGGGGAGCTGTTTTTT
CASRPSGSGPGELFF
>TRBJ1-2|TRBD1|NA|TRBV5-6
TGTGCCAGCAGCCCGGACAGGGCCTACTATGGCTACACCTTC
CASSPDRAYYGYTF
>TRBJ2-3|TRBD2|medium-sized|TRBV5-1
TGCGCCAGCAGCTTGGGTGCGGGGGGGTTGACAGATACGCAGTATTTT
CASSLGAGGLTDTQYF
>TRBJ2-4|NA|few|TRBV6-5
TGTGCCACCCGTAGCCAGGGGGGGCAAAACATTCAGTACTTC
CATRSQGGQNIQYF
>TRBJ1-1|NA|few|TRBV12-3/TRBV12-4
TGTGCCAGCAGGACAGGAGGAGAAGCTTTCTTT
CASRTGGEAFF
>TRBJ2-7|TRBD2|NA|TRBV6-5
TGTGCCAGCAGTTACGCGGGAGTAGAAGAGCAGTACTTC
CASSYAGVEEQYF
>TRBJ2-1|TRBD1|medium-sized|TRBV19
TGTGCCAGCGGGACAGGGGGCTACAATGAGCAGTTCTTC
CASGTGGYNEQFF
>TRBJ1-5|NA|NA|TRBV19
TGTGCCAGTAGTATCTCCAGGGTAAATCAGCCCCAGCATTTT
CASSISRVNQPQHF
>TRBJ2-7|TRBD1|NA|TRBV18
TGTACCAGCTCACCCCGGACAGGAAGTTCCTACGAGCAGTACTTC
CTSSPRTGSSYEQYF
>TRBJ1-1|TRBD1|NA|TRBV27
TGTGCCAGCAGTTCTGGGACAGCCCGGGGAGTAGCTTTCTTT
CASSSGTARGVAFF
>TRBJ2-1|NA|NA|TRBV4-3
TGCGCCAGCAGCCAGCAGACCCAACGGGAGTTCTTC
CASSQQTQREFF
>TRBJ2-1|TRBD1|NA|TRBV6-5
TGTGCCACGTCCCTCCAGGGGGCCTACAATGAGCAGTTCTTC
CATSLQGAYNEQFF
>TRBJ1-5|NA|NA|TRBV6-5
TGTGCCAGCAGTCCAGGGAGGGTTCAGCCCCAGCATTTT
CASSPGRVQPQHF
>TRBJ2-1|TRBD2|medium-sized|TRBV6-5
TGTGCCAGCAGTTACTCGGGTGACGGGGGGTCCTACAATGAGCAGTTCTTC
CASSYSGDGGSYNEQFF
>TRBJ2-7|NA|few|TRBV6-5
TGTGCCAGCCGACCCGGTGGAAGCTCCTACGAGCAGTACTTC
CASRPGGSSYEQYF
>TRBJ2-1|TRBD1|NA|TRBV18
TGTGCCAGCTCACCGGGACAGGGGGCGGCGGAGCAGTTCTTC
CASSPGQGAAEQFF
>TRBJ2-7|NA|NA|TRBV6-6
TGTGCCAGCAGTTATAAGACCCCGGAGGGCTACGAGCAGTACTTC
CASSYKTPEGYEQYF
>TRBJ1-2|NA|NA|TRBV12-3/TRBV12-4
TGTGCCAGCAGTTTGTGGCAGGGATCTAAATATGGCTACACCTTC
CASSLWQGSKYGYTF
>TRBJ2-5|NA|NA|TRBV18
TGTGCCAGCTCACCAAACAGCCAAGAGACCCAGTACTTC
CASSPNSQETQYF
>TRBJ1-1|NA|NA|TRBV29-1
TGCAGCGGGGAGAATGGGAACACTGAAGCTTTCTTT
CSGENGNTEAFF
>TRBJ2-1|NA|large|TRBV29-1
TGCAGCGTTGACCGGGGCTACAATGAGCAGTTCTTC
CSVDRGYNEQFF
>TRBJ1-2|NA|NA|TRBV12-3/TRBV12-4
TGTGCCAGCAGCACGTGGGGGGGCGGGGGCTACACCTTC
CASSTWGGGGYTF
>TRBJ1-1|NA|few|TRBV6-5
TGTGCCAGCTCTATGACAGGCCCCAACACTGAAGCTTTCTTT
CASSMTGPNTEAFF
>TRBJ2-2|NA|NA|TRBV6-5
TGTGCCAGCAGTTACCAGGTTTCAGGGGAGCTGTTTTTT
CASSYQVSGELFF
>TRBJ2-2|NA|medium-sized|TRBV29-1
TGCAGCGTTGTTGCCAGGAGGAACACCGGGGAGCTGTTTTTT
CSVVARRNTGELFF
>TRBJ2-3|NA|NA|TRBV5-1
TGCGCCAGCAGCTTGGGGGTCGGAGGGACTCACACAGATACGCAGTATTTT
CASSLGVGGTHTDTQYF
>TRBJ2-4|NA|NA|TRBV12-3/TRBV12-4
TGTGCCAGCAGTTTTAGGTGGACCCTCCCAGGGAACATTCAGTACTTC
CASSFRWTLPGNIQYF
>TRBJ2-7|NA|NA|TRBV5-6
TGTGCCAGCAGCTTTACCCTCGTCCCTGGCAGCACCTACGAGCAGTACTTC
CASSFTLVPGSTYEQYF
>TRBJ2-5|TRBD2|NA|TRBV19
TGTGCCAGTAGTATCTTTAGCGGGGGGATACGAGAGACCCAGTACTTC
CASSIFSGGIRETQYF
>TRBJ2-2|NA|medium-sized|TRBV5-4
TGTGCCAGCAGCTTTGGGGCAGGGAGGAACACCGGGGAGCTGTTTTTT
CASSFGAGRNTGELFF
>TRBJ2-7|NA|NA|TRBV6-2/TRBV6-3
TGTGCCAGCAGCCACCTTGGGAGCTCCTACAAGCAGTACTTC
CASSHLGSSYKQYF